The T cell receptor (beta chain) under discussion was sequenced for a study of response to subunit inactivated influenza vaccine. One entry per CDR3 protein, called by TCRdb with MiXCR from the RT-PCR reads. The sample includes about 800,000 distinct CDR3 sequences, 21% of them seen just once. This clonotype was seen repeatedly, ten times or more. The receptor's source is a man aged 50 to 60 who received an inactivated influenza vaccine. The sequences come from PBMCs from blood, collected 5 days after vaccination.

For the CDR3, the DNA is TGTGCCAGCCACCCCCAAGCGGGAGCGAGTGGCTCCTACGAGCAGTACTTC. Translating it yields CASHPQAGASGSYEQYF. The rearrangement joins TRBV27 to TRBJ2-7, with 8 positions matching TRBD2. The CDR3 covers 17 residues. Trimming cost V 8 bases and J 0 bases; bases outside gene matches: 15. From germline, CDR1 is MNHEY and CDR2 SMNVEV (reference sequence).